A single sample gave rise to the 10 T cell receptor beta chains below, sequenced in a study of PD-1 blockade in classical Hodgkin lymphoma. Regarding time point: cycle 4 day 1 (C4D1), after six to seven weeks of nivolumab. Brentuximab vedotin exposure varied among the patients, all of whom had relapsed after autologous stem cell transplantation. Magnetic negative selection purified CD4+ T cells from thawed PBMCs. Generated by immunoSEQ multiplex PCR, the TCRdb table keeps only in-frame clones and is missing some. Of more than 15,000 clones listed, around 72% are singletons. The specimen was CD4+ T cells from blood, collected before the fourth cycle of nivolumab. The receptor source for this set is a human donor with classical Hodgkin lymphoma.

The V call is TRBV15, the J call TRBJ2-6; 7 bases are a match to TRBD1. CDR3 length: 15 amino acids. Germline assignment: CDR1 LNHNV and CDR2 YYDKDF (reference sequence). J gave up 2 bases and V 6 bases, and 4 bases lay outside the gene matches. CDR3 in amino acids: CATRRTGAGANVLTF. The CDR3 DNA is TGTGCCACCAGGAGAACAGGGGCTGGGGCCAACGTCCTGACTTTC.

CDR3 loop: CASSPMASGITDTQYF. The CDR3 bases are TGTGCCAGCTCACCAATGGCTAGCGGGATTACAGATACGCAGTATTTT. This sequence joins TRBV18 and TRBJ2-3; the match to TRBD2 covers 9 bases. Germline V gene lookup returns CDR1 KGHSH and CDR2 LQKENI. V was pared by 2 bases and J by 3 bases, with 6 bases of the junction left unmatched. The CDR3 has 16 residues.

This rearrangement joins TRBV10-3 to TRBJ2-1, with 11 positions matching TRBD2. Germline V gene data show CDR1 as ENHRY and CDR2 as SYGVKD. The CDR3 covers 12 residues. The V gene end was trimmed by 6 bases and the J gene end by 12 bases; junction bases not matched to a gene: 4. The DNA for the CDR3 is TGTGCCATCAGGTTCACTAGCGGGAGGCAGTTCTTC. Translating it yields CAIRFTSGRQFF.

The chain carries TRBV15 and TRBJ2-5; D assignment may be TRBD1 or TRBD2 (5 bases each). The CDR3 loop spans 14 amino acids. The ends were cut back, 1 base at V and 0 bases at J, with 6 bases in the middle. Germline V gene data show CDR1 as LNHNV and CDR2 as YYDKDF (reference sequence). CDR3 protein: CATSRGGYQETQYF. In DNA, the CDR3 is TGTGCCACCAGCAGAGGGGGGTACCAAGAGACCCAGTACTTC. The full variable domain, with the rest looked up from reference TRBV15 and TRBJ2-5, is DAMVIQNPRYQVTQFGKPVTLSCSQTLNHNVMYWYQQKSSQAPKLLFHYYDKDFNNEADTPDNFQSRRPNTSFCFLDIRSPGLGDTAMYLCATSRGGYQETQYFGPGTRLLVL.

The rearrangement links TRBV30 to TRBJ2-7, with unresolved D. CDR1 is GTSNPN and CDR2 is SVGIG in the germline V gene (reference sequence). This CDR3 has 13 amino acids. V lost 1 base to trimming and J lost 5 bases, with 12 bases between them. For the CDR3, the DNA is TGTGCCTGGAGTGGGTTAAGGGTCGACGAGCAGTACTTC. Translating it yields CAWSGLRVDEQYF.

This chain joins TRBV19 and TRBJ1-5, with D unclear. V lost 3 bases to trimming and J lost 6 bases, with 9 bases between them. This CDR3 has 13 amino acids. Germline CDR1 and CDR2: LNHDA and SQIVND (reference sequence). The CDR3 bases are TGTGCCAGTAGTATCACGGCGCGTCAGCCCCAGCATTTT. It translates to CASSITARQPQHF.

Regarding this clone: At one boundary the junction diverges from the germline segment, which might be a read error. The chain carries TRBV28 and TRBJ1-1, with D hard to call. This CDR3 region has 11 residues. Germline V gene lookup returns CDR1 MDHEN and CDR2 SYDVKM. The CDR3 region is CASSLKTEAFF. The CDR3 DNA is TGTGCCAGCAGTTTGAAGACTGAAGCTTTCTTT.

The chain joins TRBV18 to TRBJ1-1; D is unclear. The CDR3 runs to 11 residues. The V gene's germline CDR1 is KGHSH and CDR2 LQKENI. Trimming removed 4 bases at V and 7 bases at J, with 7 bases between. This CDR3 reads CASSLKGEAFF. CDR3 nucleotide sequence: TGTGCCAGCTCACTCAAGGGTGAAGCTTTCTTT. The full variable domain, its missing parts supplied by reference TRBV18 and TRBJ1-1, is NAGVMQNPRHLVRRRGQEARLRCSPMKGHSHVYWYRQLPEEGLKFMVYLQKENIIDESGMPKERFSAEFPKEGPSILRIQQVVRGDSAAYFCASSLKGEAFFGQGTRLTVV.

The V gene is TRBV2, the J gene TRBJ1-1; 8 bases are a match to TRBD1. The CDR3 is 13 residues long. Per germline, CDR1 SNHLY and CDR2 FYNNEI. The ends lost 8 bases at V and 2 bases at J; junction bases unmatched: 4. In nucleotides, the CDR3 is TGTGCCAGCTCAGGGGGCTTAAACACTGAAGCTTTCTTT. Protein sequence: CASSGGLNTEAFF.

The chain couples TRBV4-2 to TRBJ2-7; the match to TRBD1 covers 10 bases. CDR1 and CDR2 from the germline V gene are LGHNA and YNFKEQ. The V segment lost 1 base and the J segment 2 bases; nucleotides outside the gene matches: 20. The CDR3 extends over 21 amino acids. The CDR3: CASSQGDPLPPRDRGPYEQYF. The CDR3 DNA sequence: TGTGCCAGCAGCCAAGGAGATCCCCTTCCCCCACGGGACAGGGGCCCCTACGAGCAGTACTTC.